The clone carrying this T cell receptor (beta chain) is a singleton in its sample. What it binds is not known. The junction departs from the called germline gene at one end, perhaps through a read error. This entry comes from a study of CD8+CD57+ T cells in acquired aplastic anemia. Overall study: DNA per sorted CD4+ or CD8+ sample ranged 0.2 to 27.4 ug, averaging approximately 3.3 ug. Study results and limitations: Controls did not differ significantly from patients in CD8+ Simpson's diversity. Between patients and controls, approximately 29 CD8+ CDR3 sequences were found in common.

The CDR3 extends over 11 amino acids. Per the germline V gene, CDR1 is WNHNN and CDR2 is SYGVQD (reference sequence). The TCR beta profiling, which covered VDJ combination and CDR3 sequence, was carried out using genomic DNA as the template. TCRdb reprocessed the reads via MiXCR and lists one record per CDR3 protein. The sample includes 200,000 or so distinct CDR3 sequences, about 64% seen only once; the top ten take about 43%. The chain couples TRBV10-1 to TRBJ2-7; either TRBD1 or TRBD2 may fit D (5 bases each). The TCR comes from a human donor with severe aplastic anemia or a healthy control (not recorded which). Sequencing used sorted CD4+, CD8+, or CD8+CD57+ T cells (not recorded which) from PBMCs. The CDR3 nucleotides read TGTGCCAGCACGAGGGGAAACGACCAGTACTTC. Translating it yields CASTRGNDQYF.